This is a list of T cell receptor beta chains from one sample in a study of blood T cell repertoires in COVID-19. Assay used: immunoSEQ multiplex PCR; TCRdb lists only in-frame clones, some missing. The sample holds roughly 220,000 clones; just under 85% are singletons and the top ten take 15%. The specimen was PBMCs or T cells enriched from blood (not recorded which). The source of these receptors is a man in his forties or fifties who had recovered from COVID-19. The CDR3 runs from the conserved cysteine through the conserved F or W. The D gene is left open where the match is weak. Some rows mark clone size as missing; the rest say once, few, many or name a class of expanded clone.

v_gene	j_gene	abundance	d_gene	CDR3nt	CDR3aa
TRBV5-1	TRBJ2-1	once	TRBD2	TGCGCCAGCAGCATAACTAGCGGACCTGTGCATGAGCAGTTCTTC	CASSITSGPVHEQFF
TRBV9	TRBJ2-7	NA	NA	TGTGCCAGCAGCTCCAGGGGCGAGCAGTACTTC	CASSSRGEQYF
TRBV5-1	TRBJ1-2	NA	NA	TGCGCCAGCAGCGAAGGGGGAACTAACTATGGCTACACCTTC	CASSEGGTNYGYTF
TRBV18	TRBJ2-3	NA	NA	TGTGCCAGCTCACCAACGGACAGCACTAGCACAGATACGCAGTATTTT	CASSPTDSTSTDTQYF
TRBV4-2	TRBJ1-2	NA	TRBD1	TGTGCCAGCAGCCAAGATCTGGGACAGGGTGACTATGGCTACACCTTC	CASSQDLGQGDYGYTF
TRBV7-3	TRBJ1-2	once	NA	TGTGCCAGCAGCCCAACCAACGGAGGAGGCTACACCTTC	CASSPTNGGGYTF
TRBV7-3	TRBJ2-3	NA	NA	TGTGCCAGCAGCTTAGAGGCAGATACGCAGTATTTT	CASSLEADTQYF
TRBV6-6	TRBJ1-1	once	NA	TGTGCCAGCAGTTACGAGGGAAAGGGTGACACTGAAGCTTTCTTT	CASSYEGKGDTEAFF
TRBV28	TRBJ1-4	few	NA	TGTGCCAGCAGTTTATGGTCATTTAGGGGCCGCCCAACTAATGAAAAACTGTTTTTT	CASSLWSFRGRPTNEKLFF
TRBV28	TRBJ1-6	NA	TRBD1	TGTGCCAGCAGTTTCGGAGGGGGCAATTCACCCCTCCACTTT	CASSFGGGNSPLHF
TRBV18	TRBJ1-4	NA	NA	TGTGCCAGCTCTCCAGACAGGAACCAACTGTTTTTT	CASSPDRNQLFF
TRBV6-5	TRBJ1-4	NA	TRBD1	TGTGCCAGCAGTTACAGTAAAACAGGGGGCGGTGAAAAACTGTTTTTT	CASSYSKTGGGEKLFF
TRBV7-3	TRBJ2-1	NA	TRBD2	TGTGCCAGCAGTCCCAGCGGGGGCCTTTACAATGAGCAGTTCTTC	CASSPSGGLYNEQFF
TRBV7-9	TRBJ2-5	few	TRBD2	TGTGCCAGCAGCTTACCGGCTAGCGGGGGGGCAGAGACCCAGTACTTC	CASSLPASGGAETQYF
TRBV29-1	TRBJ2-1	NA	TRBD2	TGCAGCGTCAGACTAGCGGGGAGGAATGAGCAGTTCTTC	CSVRLAGRNEQFF
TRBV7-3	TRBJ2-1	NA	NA	TGTGCCAGCAGCTTAACCGGGGGGCACTACAATGAGCAGTTCTTC	CASSLTGGHYNEQFF
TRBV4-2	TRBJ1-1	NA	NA	TGTGCCAGCAGCCAAGATACAGAGTCGAACACTGAAGCTTTCTTT	CASSQDTESNTEAFF
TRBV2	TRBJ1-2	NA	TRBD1	TGTGCCAGCATAGTAGGGGGCGTTACTACCCTCGTGAGCTATGGCTACACCTTC	CASIVGGVTTLVSYGYTF
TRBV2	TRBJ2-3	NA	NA	TGTGCCAGCAGAGCGACCTATTCACCCACAGATACGCAGTATTTT	CASRATYSPTDTQYF
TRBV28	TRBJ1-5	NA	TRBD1	TGTGCCAGCAGTCGCCAACAGGGGGCGGGCAATCAGCCCCAGCATTTT	CASSRQQGAGNQPQHF
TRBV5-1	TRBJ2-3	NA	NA	TGCGCCAGCAGTCTAGCGCAGGGATCAGATACGCAGTATTTT	CASSLAQGSDTQYF
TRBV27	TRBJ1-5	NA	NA	TGTGCCAGCAGTTTAGGGGGCGGACAGCCCCAGCATTTT	CASSLGGGQPQHF
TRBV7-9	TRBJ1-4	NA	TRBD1	TGTGCCAGCAGCTTGTACAGGGGGGATGAAAAACTGTTTTTT	CASSLYRGDEKLFF
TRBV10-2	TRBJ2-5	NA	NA	TGCGCCAGCAGTGGCCTAGCGCGAGAGACCCAGTACTTC	CASSGLARETQYF
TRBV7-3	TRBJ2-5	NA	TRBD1	TGTGCCAGCAGCACGGACAGGGAGGTGGAGACCCAGTACTTC	CASSTDREVETQYF
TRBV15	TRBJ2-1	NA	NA	TGTGCCACCAGCCCCACGATAACAGCGGGTACCTACAATGAGCAGTTCTTC	CATSPTITAGTYNEQFF